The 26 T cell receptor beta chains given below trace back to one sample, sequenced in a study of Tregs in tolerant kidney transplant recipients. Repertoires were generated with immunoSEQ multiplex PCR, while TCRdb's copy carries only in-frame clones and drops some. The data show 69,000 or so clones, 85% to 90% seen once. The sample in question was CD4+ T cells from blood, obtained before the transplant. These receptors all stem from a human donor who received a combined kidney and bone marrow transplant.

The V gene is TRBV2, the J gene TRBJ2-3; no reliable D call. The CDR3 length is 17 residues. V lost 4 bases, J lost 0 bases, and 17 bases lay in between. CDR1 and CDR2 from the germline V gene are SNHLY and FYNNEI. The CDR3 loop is CASSVNIAPSSTDTQYF. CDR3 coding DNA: TGTGCCAGCAGTGTCAACATCGCCCCATCTAGCACAGATACGCAGTATTTT.

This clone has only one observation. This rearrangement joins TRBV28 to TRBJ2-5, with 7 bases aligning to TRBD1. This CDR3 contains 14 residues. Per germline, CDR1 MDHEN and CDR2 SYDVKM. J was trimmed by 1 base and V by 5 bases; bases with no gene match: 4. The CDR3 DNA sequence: TGTGCCAGCAGTGGGACAGCTATCCAAGAGACCCAGTACTTC. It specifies CASSGTAIQETQYF.

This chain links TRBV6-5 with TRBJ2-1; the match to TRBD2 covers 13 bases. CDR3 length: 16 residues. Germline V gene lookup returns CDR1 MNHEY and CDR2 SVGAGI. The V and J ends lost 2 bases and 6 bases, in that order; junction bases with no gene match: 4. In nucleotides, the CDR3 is TGTGCCAGCAGTTACCCCGGACTAGCGGGAGCCAATGAGCAGTTCTTC. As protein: CASSYPGLAGANEQFF.

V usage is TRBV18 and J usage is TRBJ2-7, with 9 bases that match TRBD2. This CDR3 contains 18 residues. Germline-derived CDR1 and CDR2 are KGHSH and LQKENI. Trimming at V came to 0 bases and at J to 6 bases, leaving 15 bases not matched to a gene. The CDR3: CASSPPYEWTSEYFEQYF. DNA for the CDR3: TGTGCCAGCTCACCACCGTATGAGTGGACTAGCGAGTATTTCGAGCAGTACTTC.

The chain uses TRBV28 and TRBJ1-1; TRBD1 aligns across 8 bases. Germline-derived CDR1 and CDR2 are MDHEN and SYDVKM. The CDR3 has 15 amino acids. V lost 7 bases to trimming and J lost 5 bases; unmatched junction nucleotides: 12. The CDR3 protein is CASTGHGTGKTEAFF. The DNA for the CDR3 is TGTGCCAGCACCGGACATGGGACAGGTAAGACTGAAGCTTTCTTT. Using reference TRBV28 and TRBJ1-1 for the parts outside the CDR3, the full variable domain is DVKVTQSSRYLVKRTGEKVFLECVQDMDHENMFWYRQDPGLGLRLIYFSYDVKMKEKGDIPEGYSVSREKKERFSLILESASTNQTSMYLCASTGHGTGKTEAFFGQGTRLTVV.

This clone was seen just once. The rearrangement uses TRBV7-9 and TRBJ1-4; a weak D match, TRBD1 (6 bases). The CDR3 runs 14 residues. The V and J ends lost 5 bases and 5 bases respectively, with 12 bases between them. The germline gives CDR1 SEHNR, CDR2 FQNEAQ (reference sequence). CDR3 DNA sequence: TGTGCCAGCAGCCGCCGGACAGAGAATGAAAAACTGTTTTTT. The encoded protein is CASSRRTENEKLFF.

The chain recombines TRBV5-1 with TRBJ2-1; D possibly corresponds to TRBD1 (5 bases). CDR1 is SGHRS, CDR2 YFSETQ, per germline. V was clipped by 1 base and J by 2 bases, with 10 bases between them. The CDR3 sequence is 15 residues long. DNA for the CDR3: TGCGCCAGCAGCTTGATCCAGGGTACCTACAATGAGCAGTTCTTC. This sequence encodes CASSLIQGTYNEQFF.

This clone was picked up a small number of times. In DNA form, the CDR3 reads TGTGCCAGCAGCCAAGGGAGGGGGGGCTCATTTAGGGCTGAAGCTTTCTTT. The encoded protein is CASSQGRGGSFRAEAFF. The V gene is TRBV14, the J gene TRBJ1-1, with D tentatively TRBD1 (6 bases). The CDR3 loop spans 17 amino acids. With 1 base removed from V and 6 bases from J, the gap between germline ends came to 21 bases. Germline CDR1 is SGHDN and CDR2 is FVKESK.

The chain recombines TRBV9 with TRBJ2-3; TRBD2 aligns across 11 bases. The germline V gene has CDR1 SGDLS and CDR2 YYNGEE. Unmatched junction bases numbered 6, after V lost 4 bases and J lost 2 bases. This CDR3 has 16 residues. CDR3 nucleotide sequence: TGTGCCAGCAGCCCCGGGACTAGCGGCCCCACAGATACGCAGTATTTT. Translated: CASSPGTSGPTDTQYF.

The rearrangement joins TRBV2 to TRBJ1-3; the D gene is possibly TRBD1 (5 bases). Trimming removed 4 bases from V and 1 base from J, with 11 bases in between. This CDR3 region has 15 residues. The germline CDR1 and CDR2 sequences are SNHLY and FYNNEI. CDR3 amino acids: CASSAEGISGNTIYF. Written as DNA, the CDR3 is TGTGCCAGCAGTGCGGAGGGGATATCTGGAAACACCATATATTTT.

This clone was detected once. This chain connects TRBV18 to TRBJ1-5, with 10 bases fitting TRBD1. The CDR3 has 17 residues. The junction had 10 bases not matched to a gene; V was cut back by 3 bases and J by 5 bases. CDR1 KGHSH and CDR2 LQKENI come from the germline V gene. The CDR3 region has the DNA TGTGCCAGCTCACCCGGTGGGGACAGGGGTTCTTATCAGCCCCAGCATTTT. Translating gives CASSPGGDRGSYQPQHF.

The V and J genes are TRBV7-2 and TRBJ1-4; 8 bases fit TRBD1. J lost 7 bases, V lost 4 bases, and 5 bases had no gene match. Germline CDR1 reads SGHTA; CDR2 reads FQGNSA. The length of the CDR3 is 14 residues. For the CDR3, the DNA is TGTGCCAGCAGCTCCGACAGGGGCGGTGAAAAACTGTTTTTT. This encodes CASSSDRGGEKLFF.

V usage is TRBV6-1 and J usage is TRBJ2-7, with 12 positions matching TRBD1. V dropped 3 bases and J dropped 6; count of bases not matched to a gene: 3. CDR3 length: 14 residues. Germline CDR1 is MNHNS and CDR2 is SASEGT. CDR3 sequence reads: CASSEGQGAGEQYF. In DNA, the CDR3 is TGTGCCAGCAGTGAGGGACAGGGGGCGGGCGAGCAGTACTTC.

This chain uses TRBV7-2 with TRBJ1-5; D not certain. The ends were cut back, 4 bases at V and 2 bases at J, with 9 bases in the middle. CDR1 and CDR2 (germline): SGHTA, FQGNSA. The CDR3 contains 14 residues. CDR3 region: CASSSSVGNQPQHF. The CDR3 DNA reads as TGTGCCAGCAGCTCCAGCGTGGGCAATCAGCCCCAGCATTTT. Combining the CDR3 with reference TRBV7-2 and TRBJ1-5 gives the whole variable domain GAGVSQSPSNKVTEKGKDVELRCDPISGHTALYWYRQSLGQGLEFLIYFQGNSAPDKSGLPSDRFSAERTGGSVSTLTIQRTQQEDSAVYLCASSSSVGNQPQHFGDGTRLSIL.

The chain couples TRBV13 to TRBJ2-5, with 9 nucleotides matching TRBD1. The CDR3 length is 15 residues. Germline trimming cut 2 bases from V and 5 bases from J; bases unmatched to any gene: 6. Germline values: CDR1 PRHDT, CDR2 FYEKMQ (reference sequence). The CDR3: CASSLKGQGGETQYF. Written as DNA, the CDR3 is TGTGCCAGCAGCTTAAAGGGACAGGGAGGTGAGACCCAGTACTTC. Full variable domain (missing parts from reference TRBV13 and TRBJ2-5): AAGVIQSPRHLIKEKRETATLKCYPIPRHDTVYWYQQGPGQDPQFLISFYEKMQSDKGSIPDRFSAQQFSDYHSELNMSSLELGDSALYFCASSLKGQGGETQYFGPGTRLLVL.

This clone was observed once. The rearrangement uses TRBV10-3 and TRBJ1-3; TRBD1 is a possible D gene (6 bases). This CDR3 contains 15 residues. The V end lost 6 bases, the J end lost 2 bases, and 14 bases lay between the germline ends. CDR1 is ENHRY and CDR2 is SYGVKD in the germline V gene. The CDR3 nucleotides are TGTGCCATCAGACCCCCCGGGACAACTGGAAACACCATATATTTT. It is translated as CAIRPPGTTGNTIYF.

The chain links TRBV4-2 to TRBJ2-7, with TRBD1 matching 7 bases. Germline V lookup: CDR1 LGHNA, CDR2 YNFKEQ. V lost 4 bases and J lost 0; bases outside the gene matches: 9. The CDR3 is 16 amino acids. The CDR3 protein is CASSLGLQGNSYEQYF. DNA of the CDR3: TGTGCCAGCAGCCTAGGCCTACAGGGGAACTCCTACGAGCAGTACTTC.

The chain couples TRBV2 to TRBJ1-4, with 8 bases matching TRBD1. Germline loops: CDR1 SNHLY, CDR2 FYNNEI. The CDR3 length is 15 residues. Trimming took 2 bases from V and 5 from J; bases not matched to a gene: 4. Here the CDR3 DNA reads TGTGCCAGCAGTGAACAGGGGGCCGAGAATGAAAAACTGTTTTTT. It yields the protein CASSEQGAENEKLFF.

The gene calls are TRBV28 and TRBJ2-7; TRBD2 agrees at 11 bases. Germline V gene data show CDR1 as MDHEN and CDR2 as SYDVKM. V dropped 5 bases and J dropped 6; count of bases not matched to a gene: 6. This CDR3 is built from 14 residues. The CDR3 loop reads CASSDTSGRPEQYF. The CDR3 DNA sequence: TGTGCCAGCAGTGACACTAGCGGGAGACCCGAGCAGTACTTC.

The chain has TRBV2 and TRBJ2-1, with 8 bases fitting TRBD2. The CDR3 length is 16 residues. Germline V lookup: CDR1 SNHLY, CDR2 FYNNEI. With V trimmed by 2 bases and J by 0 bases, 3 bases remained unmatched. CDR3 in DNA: TGTGCCAGCAGTGAAACTAGCGGCAGCTCCTACAATGAGCAGTTCTTC. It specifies CASSETSGSSYNEQFF.

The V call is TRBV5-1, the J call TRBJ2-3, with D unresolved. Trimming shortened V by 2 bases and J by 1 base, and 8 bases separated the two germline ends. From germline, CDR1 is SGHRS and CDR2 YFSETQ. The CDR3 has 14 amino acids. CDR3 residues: CASSLEAGTDTQYF. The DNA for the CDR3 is TGCGCCAGCAGCTTAGAGGCAGGCACAGATACGCAGTATTTT.

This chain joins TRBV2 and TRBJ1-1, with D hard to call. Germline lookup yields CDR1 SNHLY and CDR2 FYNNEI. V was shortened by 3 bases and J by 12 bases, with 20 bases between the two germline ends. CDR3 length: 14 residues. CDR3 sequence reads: CASSEDWAKGGTFF. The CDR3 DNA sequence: TGTGCCAGCAGTGAGGATTGGGCCAAGGGAGGTACTTTCTTT.

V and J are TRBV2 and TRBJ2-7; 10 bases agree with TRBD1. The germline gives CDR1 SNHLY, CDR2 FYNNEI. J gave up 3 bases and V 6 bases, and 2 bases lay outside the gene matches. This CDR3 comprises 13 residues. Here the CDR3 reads CASRGTGVYEQYF. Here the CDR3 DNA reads TGTGCCAGCAGGGGGACAGGGGTCTACGAGCAGTACTTC.

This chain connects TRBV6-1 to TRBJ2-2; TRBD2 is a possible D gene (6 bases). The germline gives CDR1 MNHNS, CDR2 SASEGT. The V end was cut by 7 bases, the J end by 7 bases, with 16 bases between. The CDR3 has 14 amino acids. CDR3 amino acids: CASMRDLVFGELFF. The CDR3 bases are TGTGCCAGCATGCGGGACCTGGTCTTCGGGGAGCTGTTTTTT.

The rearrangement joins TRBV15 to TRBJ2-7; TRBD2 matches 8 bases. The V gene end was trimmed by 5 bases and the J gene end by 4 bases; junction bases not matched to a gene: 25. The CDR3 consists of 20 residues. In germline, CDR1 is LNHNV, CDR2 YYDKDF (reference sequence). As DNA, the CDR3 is TGTGCCACCAGCCGGTCGACAGGTCGGGAGGGCACCCGAGGACTATACGAGCAGTACTTC. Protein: CATSRSTGREGTRGLYEQYF.

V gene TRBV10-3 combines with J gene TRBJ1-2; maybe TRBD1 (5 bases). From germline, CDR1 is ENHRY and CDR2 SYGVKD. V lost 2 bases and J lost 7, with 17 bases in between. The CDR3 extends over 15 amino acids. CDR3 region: CAISEGQGWYRGYTF. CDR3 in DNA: TGTGCCATCAGTGAGGGCCAGGGCTGGTATCGTGGCTACACCTTC.